One and the same sample provided the 31 T cell receptor beta chains below, sequenced in a study of Graves' ophthalmopathy and Graves' hyperthyroidism. Amplification of TCR beta CDR3 regions used RNA transcripts. Second-round multiplex PCR came after first-round RT-PCR with HTBI primers. TCRdb passed the multiplex PCR reads through MiXCR, listing each CDR3 protein once. Of about 230,000 distinct CDR3 sequences detected, around 45% appear once; the ten largest clones hold approximately 51%. Source material: peripheral blood. These receptors originate from an adult man with Graves' ophthalmopathy.

The gene calls are TRBV29-1 and TRBJ1-2, with D possibly TRBD1 on 6 matching bases. In germline, CDR1 is SQVTM, CDR2 ANQGSEA. V was clipped by 3 bases and J by 4 bases, with 15 bases between them. The CDR3 runs to 14 residues. CDR3 nucleotides: TGCAGCGTTGACTCGACGGGGGGGGCCTATGGCTACACCTTC. It codes for CSVDSTGGAYGYTF.

This clonotype has a handful of counts. J is TRBJ1-1 and V is TRBV25-1; D is ambiguous. Looked up from germline, CDR1 is MGHDK and CDR2 is SYGVNS. The ends were cut back, 6 bases at V and 2 bases at J, with 13 bases in the middle. The CDR3 consists of 14 residues. This CDR3 reads CASSQGQANTEAFF. CDR3 sequence (DNA): TGTGCCAGCAGCCAAGGGCAGGCAAACACTGAAGCTTTCTTT.

The CDR3 DNA sequence: TGTGCCACCAGCGCTACTAGCGGACCCACAGATACGCAGTATTTT. Protein sequence: CATSATSGPTDTQYF. V gene TRBV15 combines with J gene TRBJ2-2, with 8 positions matching TRBD2. The J call could be wrong; TRBJ2-3 is a better fit for the DNA end. The CDR3 extends over 15 amino acids. CDR1 is LNHNV, CDR2 YYDKDF, per germline (reference sequence).

Concerning this clonotype: A much larger clone lies a single base off, so this may be a read error. This sequence joins TRBV24-1 and TRBJ2-6; D is possibly TRBD1 (6 bases). Germline assignment: CDR1 KGHDR and CDR2 SFDVKD. The CDR3 is 13 amino acids. Here the CDR3 DNA reads TGTGTCGCCCAGGGGACCGGGGCCAACGTCCTGACTTTC. It codes for CVAQGTGANVLTF.

This chain joins TRBV20-1 and TRBJ2-5; no reliable D call. The CDR3 runs 13 residues. The V gene's germline CDR1 is DFQATT and CDR2 SNEGSKA (reference sequence). Between the trimmed V and J ends, which lost 3 bases and 1 base, there was a span of 9 bases. The CDR3 region is CSARIGPQETQYF. CDR3 sequence (DNA): TGCAGTGCTAGGATCGGGCCCCAAGAGACCCAGTACTTC.

Turning to this clonotype: A junction boundary mismatches the germline segment, possibly from a read error. V usage is TRBV5-1 and J usage is TRBJ2-5; perhaps D is TRBD1 or TRBD2 (5 bases each). Germline assignment: CDR1 SGHRS and CDR2 YFSETQ. This CDR3 contains 13 residues. DNA for the CDR3: TGTGCCAGCAGCCAGCAGAGGGGAGAGACCCAGTACTTC. The encoded protein is CASSQQRGETQYF.

The sample holds a few counts of this clonotype. J is TRBJ1-5 and V is TRBV15; D uncertain. Germline assignment: CDR1 LNHNV and CDR2 YYDKDF (reference sequence). V lost 0 bases and J lost 6, with 12 bases in between. This CDR3 contains 15 residues. The CDR3 coding sequence is TGTGCCACCAGCAGAGATCTGGGTTGGACTCAGCCCCAGCATTTT. It codes for CATSRDLGWTQPQHF.

Only a few counts were recorded for this clonotype. This chain uses TRBV20-1 with TRBJ1-1; D gene ambiguous. Germline values: CDR1 DFQATT, CDR2 SNEGSKA (reference sequence). V gave up 3 bases and J gave up 4 bases, with 12 bases separating them. The CDR3 extends over 13 amino acids. CDR3 DNA sequence: TGCAGTGCTAGGGCGACGGAGGGCACTGAAGCTTTCTTT. Protein: CSARATEGTEAFF.

This clonotype was detected ten times or more. The gene calls are TRBV2 and TRBJ1-6, with TRBD1 matching over 7 bases. The germline V gene has CDR1 SNHLY and CDR2 FYNNEI. The CDR3 has 15 residues. CDR3 sequence (DNA): TGTGCTACCAAGGGGGCCAGCTCCTATAATTCACCCCTCCACTTT. The encoded protein is CATKGASSYNSPLHF.

This clonotype was observed a single time. A much larger clone differs by one base, so this may be a read error. V is TRBV2 and J is TRBJ1-2; the match to TRBD1 covers 8 bases. The CDR3 contains 13 residues. Germline lookup yields CDR1 SNHLY and CDR2 FYNNEI. Germline trimming cut 5 bases from V and 6 bases from J; bases unmatched to any gene: 5. The CDR3 here is CASSTQGAHGYTF. The CDR3 DNA reads as TGTGCCAGCAGTACCCAGGGGGCGCATGGCTACACCTTC.

The V and J genes are TRBV28 and TRBJ1-2, with D uncertain. V dropped 2 bases and J dropped 1 base, with 14 bases sitting between them. Per germline, CDR1 MDHEN and CDR2 SYDVKM. The CDR3 totals 16 residues. In nucleotides, the CDR3 is TGTGCCAGCAGTTTACAACGGGGAGGGATTAACTATGGCTACACCTTC. Translating it yields CASSLQRGGINYGYTF.

This clonotype has a handful of counts. The gene calls are TRBV6-1 and TRBJ2-5; D possibly corresponds to TRBD1 (5 bases). This CDR3 has 13 residues. Germline loops: CDR1 MNHNS, CDR2 SASEGT. V lost 4 bases and J 5 bases, leaving 11 bases between the germline ends. CDR3 DNA: TGTGCCAGCAGTGCAGGGCCCCGGGAGACCCAGTACTTC. Residues: CASSAGPRETQYF.

In the case of this clonotype: A junction end diverges from the germline sequence, so it may reflect a read error. This chain connects TRBV10-3 to TRBJ2-7; D not resolved. CDR1 and CDR2 (germline): ENHRY, SYGVKD. The CDR3 consists of 12 residues. CDR3: CASSSLLYEQYF. CDR3 bases: TGTGCCAGCAGTTCACTCCTGTACGAGCAGTACTTC.

This sequence joins TRBV7-9 and TRBJ1-4; D gene uncertain. Trimming cost V 4 bases and J 4 bases, with 7 bases left between them. Germline V gene sequence: CDR1 SEHNR, CDR2 FQNEAQ (reference sequence). This CDR3 region has 13 residues. DNA for the CDR3: TGTGCCAGCAGCTCACCTTTTAATGAAAAACTGTTTTTT. Translated: CASSSPFNEKLFF.

There are a few counts of this clonotype. This chain links TRBV7-8 with TRBJ2-5; D perhaps matches TRBD1 (7 bases). CDR3 length equals 16 residues. CDR1 is SGHVS and CDR2 is FQNEAQ in the germline V gene. V was cut by 3 bases and J by 5 bases, with 19 bases left in between. CDR3 DNA: TGTGCCAGCAGCTTCCCGGACAGGCGGGGTGGGGAGACCCAGTACTTC. It encodes CASSFPDRRGGETQYF.

In the case of this clonotype: A much larger clone differs by one base, so this may be a read error. The final CDR3 position lacks the conserved phenylalanine or tryptophan, pointing to a likely read error. The CDR3 DNA reads TGTGCCACCAGTAGGGACAGGGGGCAGGAGACCCAGTACCTC. It yields the protein CATSRDRGQETQYL. The chain recombines TRBV15 with TRBJ2-5; 12 bases match TRBD1. The germline CDR1 and CDR2 sequences are LNHNV and YYDKDF (reference sequence). This CDR3 comprises 14 residues. The V gene end was trimmed by 6 bases and the J gene end by 5 bases; junction bases not matched to a gene: 4.

The rearrangement joins TRBV20-1 to TRBJ1-5, with 10 bases identical to TRBD1. The V segment lost 6 bases and the J segment 0 bases; nucleotides outside the gene matches: 8. This CDR3 spans 16 amino acids. From germline, CDR1 is DFQATT and CDR2 SNEGSKA (reference sequence). The CDR3 sequence: CSALTGGAYSNQPQHF. In nucleotides, the CDR3 is TGCAGTGCCCTGACAGGGGGCGCCTATAGCAATCAGCCCCAGCATTTT.

This chain joins TRBV2 and TRBJ2-5; D is unresolved. The CDR3 is 14 amino acids. Looked up from germline, CDR1 is SNHLY and CDR2 is FYNNEI. Trimming removed 4 bases at V and 4 bases at J, with 13 bases between. The CDR3 DNA sequence: TGTGCCAGCAGTGGGGTCAGGTGGCCAGAGACCCAGTACTTC. This gives the protein CASSGVRWPETQYF.

V and J are TRBV27 and TRBJ2-7; D is perhaps TRBD1 (6 bases). The CDR3 contains 14 residues. Deletions cut 6 bases from V and 5 bases from J, with 17 bases between. Germline CDR1 and CDR2: MNHEY and SMNVEV (reference sequence). The CDR3 here is CASRRAGDANEQYF. DNA of the CDR3: TGTGCCAGCAGGCGTGCAGGGGATGCCAACGAGCAGTACTTC.

Only a few counts were recorded for this clonotype. This chain connects TRBV12-3 or TRBV12-4 to TRBJ1-1, with D unresolved. The V end was cut by 5 bases, the J end by 0 bases, with 13 bases between. The CDR3 is made up of 15 amino acids. CDR3 loop: CASSGRQALNTEAFF. The CDR3 nucleotides are TGTGCCAGCAGTGGCCGGCAGGCCCTGAACACTGAAGCTTTCTTT.

This clonotype has just a few counts. This chain connects TRBV9 to TRBJ2-7; D is uncertain. Trimming cost V 5 bases and J 7 bases, with 16 bases left between them. Germline-derived CDR1 and CDR2 are SGDLS and YYNGEE. The CDR3 totals 13 residues. CDR3 region: CASRGRGEREQYF. The CDR3 region has the DNA TGTGCCAGCAGGGGCAGAGGAGAGAGGGAGCAGTACTTC.

On this clonotype itself: This sequence may be a read error, since a much larger clone differs from it by one base. This sequence joins TRBV10-3 and TRBJ1-4; D ambiguous. The V gene's germline CDR1 is ENHRY and CDR2 SYGVKD. The CDR3 sequence is 15 residues long. CDR3 region: CAISESRAANGKLFF. CDR3 DNA: TGTGCCATCAGTGAGTCGAGGGCAGCTAATGGAAAACTGTTTTTT.

V usage is TRBV9 and J usage is TRBJ1-5; 7 bases match TRBD1. The CDR3 is 15 residues long. CDR1 is SGDLS and CDR2 is YYNGEE in the germline V gene. The trim removed 4 bases at V and 2 bases at J, leaving 6 bases unmatched. The CDR3 protein is CASSPGQGGNQPQHF. Here the CDR3 DNA reads TGTGCCAGCAGCCCAGGGCAGGGGGGCAATCAGCCCCAGCATTTT.

This clonotype was counted between two and nine times. The chain uses TRBV7-2 and TRBJ2-5; D uncertain. The CDR3 is 13 amino acids. From germline, CDR1 is SGHTA and CDR2 FQGNSA. Trimming shortened V by 5 bases and J by 1 base, and 8 bases separated the two germline ends. The CDR3 sequence is CASSPYLQETQYF. For the CDR3, the DNA is TGTGCCAGCAGCCCCTACCTCCAAGAGACCCAGTACTTC. Combining the CDR3 with reference TRBV7-2 and TRBJ2-5 gives the whole variable domain GAGVSQSPSNKVTEKGKDVELRCDPISGHTALYWYRQSLGQGLEFLIYFQGNSAPDKSGLPSDRFSAERTGGSVSTLTIQRTQQEDSAVYLCASSPYLQETQYFGPGTRLLVL.

This clonotype was found once. The rearrangement links TRBV7-9 to TRBJ1-6; TRBD1 aligns across 8 bases. V trimming: 4 bases; J trimming: 11 bases; junction bases outside the gene matches: 7. Germline CDR1 and CDR2: SEHNR and FQNEAQ (reference sequence). The CDR3 covers 14 residues. CDR3 in DNA: TGTGCCAGCAGCTCGGACAGGGTCCTGACACCCCTCCACTTT. Translation gives CASSSDRVLTPLHF.

The chain uses TRBV27 and TRBJ2-5, with 8 bases aligning to TRBD2. V was clipped by 2 bases and J by 5 bases; unmatched bases: 7. CDR1 is MNHEY, CDR2 SMNVEV, per germline (reference sequence). The CDR3 covers 15 residues. The CDR3 sequence is CASSLRGRPRETQYF. The CDR3 DNA reads TGTGCCAGCAGTTTACGCGGGAGGCCACGGGAGACCCAGTACTTC.

The gene calls are TRBV7-8 and TRBJ2-7; D is possibly TRBD1 (6 bases). Trimming left V 3 bases short and J 5 bases short, with 20 bases between. The CDR3 extends over 16 amino acids. CDR1 and CDR2 from the germline V gene are SGHVS and FQNEAQ. The CDR3 DNA reads as TGTGCCAGCAGCTTTTCTCCGAACAGGGTAGGGGACGAGCAGTACTTC. Residues: CASSFSPNRVGDEQYF.

The CDR3 spells CASSLEIWGRGANVLTF. CDR3 bases: TGTGCCAGCAGCTTAGAAATATGGGGGCGGGGGGCCAACGTCCTGACTTTC. The chain carries TRBV7-6 and TRBJ2-6, with D maybe TRBD1 (6 bases). Trimming left V 1 base short and J 4 bases short, with 14 bases between. Germline values: CDR1 SGHVS, CDR2 FNYEAQ. This CDR3 has 17 residues.

This clonotype was seen more than once but under ten times. The rearrangement joins TRBV4-1 to TRBJ1-2, with D possibly being TRBD1 (5 bases). The V gene lost 1 base and the J gene lost 3 bases, with 12 bases spanning the gap. Germline lookup yields CDR1 MGHRA and CDR2 YSYEKL. The CDR3 totals 15 residues. In DNA, the CDR3 is TGCGCCAGCAGCCAAGGAAACCAGGGCTACTATGGCTACACCTTC. Translation gives CASSQGNQGYYGYTF.

The chain links TRBV20-1 to TRBJ2-5, with 8 positions matching TRBD2. With the DNA end fitting TRBJ2-1 better, the J assignment may be wrong. The CDR3 spans 13 residues. CDR1 is DFQATT and CDR2 is SNEGSKA in the germline V gene (reference sequence). CDR3 residues: CSARTSSTDTQFF. DNA of the CDR3: TGCAGTGCGAGGACTAGCAGCACAGATACGCAGTTCTTC.

V is TRBV24-1 and J is TRBJ2-3; TRBD1 or TRBD2 may be the D gene (5 bases each). Germline V gene sequence: CDR1 KGHDR, CDR2 SFDVKD. The CDR3 consists of 17 residues. The V gene lost 2 bases and the J gene lost 1 base, with 15 bases spanning the gap. The CDR3 loop reads CATSDWDPPTRTDTQYF. CDR3 nucleotides: TGTGCCACCAGTGATTGGGACCCCCCTACTCGCACAGATACGCAGTATTTT.